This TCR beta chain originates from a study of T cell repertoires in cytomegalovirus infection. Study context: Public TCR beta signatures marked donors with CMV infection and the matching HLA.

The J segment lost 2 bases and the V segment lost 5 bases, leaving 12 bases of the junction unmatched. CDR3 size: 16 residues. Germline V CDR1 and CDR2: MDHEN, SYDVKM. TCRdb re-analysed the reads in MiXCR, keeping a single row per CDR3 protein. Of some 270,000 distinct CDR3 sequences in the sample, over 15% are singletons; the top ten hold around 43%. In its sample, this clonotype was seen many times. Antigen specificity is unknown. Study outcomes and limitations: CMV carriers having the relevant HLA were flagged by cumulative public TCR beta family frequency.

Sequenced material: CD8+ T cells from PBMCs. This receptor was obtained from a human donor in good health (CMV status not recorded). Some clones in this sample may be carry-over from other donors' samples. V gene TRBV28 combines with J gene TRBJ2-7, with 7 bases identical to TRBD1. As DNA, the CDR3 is TGTGCCAGCAGTATTCAAGGACAGGACCCGACCTACGAGCAGTACTTC. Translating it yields CASSIQGQDPTYEQYF.